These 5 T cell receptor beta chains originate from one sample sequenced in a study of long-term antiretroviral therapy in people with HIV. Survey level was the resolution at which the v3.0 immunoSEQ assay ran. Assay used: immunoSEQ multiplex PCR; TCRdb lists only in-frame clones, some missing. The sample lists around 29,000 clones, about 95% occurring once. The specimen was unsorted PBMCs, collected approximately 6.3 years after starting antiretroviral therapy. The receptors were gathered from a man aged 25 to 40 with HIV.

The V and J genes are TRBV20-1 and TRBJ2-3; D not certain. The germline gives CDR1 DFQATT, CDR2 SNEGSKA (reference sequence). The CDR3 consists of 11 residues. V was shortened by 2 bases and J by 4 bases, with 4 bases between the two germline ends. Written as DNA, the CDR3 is TGCAGTGCTAGAACCTCAGATACGCAGTATTTT. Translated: CSARTSDTQYF.

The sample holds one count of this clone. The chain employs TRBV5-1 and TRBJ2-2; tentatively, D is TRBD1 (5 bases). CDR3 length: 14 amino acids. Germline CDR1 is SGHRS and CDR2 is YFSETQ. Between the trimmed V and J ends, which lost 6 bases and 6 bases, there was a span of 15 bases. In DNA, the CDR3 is TGCGCCAGCATGGGGCGCCGAATGGCCGGGGAGCTGTTTTTT. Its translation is CASMGRRMAGELFF. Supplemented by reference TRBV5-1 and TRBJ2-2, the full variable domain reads KAGVTQTPRYLIKTRGQQVTLSCSPISGHRSVSWYQQTPGQGLQFLFEYFSETQRNKGNFPGRFSGRQFSNSRSEMNVSTLELGDSALYLCASMGRRMAGELFFGEGSRLTVL.

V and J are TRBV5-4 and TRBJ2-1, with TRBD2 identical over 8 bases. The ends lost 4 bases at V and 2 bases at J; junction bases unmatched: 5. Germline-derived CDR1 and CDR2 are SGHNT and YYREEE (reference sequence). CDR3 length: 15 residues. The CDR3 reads CASSAGLATYNEQFF. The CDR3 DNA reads TGTGCCAGCAGCGCCGGACTAGCTACCTACAATGAGCAGTTCTTC.

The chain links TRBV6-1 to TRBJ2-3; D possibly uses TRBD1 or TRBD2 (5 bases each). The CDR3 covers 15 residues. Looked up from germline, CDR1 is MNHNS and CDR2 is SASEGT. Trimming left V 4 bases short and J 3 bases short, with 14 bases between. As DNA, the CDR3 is TGTGCCAGCAGTGCTAGGGGAGATCGGACAGATACGCAGTATTTT. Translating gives CASSARGDRTDTQYF.

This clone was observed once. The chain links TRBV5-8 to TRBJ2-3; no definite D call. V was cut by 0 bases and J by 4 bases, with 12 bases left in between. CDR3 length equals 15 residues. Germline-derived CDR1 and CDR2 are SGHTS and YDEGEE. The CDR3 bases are TGTGCCAGCAGCTTGGATACGCCTGGGGCAGATACGCAGTATTTT. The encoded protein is CASSLDTPGADTQYF.